This T cell receptor beta chain was profiled in a study of T cell responses to AZD1222 COVID-19 vaccine. General observations from the study: The reported proportion of spike-specific TCRs targeting unmutated variant regions was nearly half. At 160-218 and 743-854, vaccine-associated CD4 TCRs were dominant, and they spanned spike.

Clones were sequenced by immunoSEQ multiplex PCR, and TCRdb holds only the in-frame ones, with some missing. The repertoire consists of more than 140,000 clones, with 88% occurring once and the leading ten covering 3% to 4%. The CDR3 has 16 residues. V lost 3 bases, J lost 5 bases, and 9 bases stayed unmatched. Per the germline V gene, CDR1 is SGHTA and CDR2 is FQGNSA. With regard to this clone: Antigen unknown.

This chain joins TRBV7-2 and TRBJ1-4; 7 bases fit TRBD1. Sequencing used peripheral blood, obtained on day 0 of MenACWY control vaccination. The source of this sequence is an adult in good health. CDR3 protein: CASSFGSTGKNEKLFF. The DNA for the CDR3 is TGTGCCAGCAGCTTCGGGTCGACAGGGAAGAATGAAAAACTGTTTTTT.